Listed below are T cell receptor beta chains from one sample, sequenced in a study of T cell repertoires in ileal Crohn's disease. TCRdb's copy holds only in-frame clones and misses some; the assay was immunoSEQ multiplex PCR. The top ten clones hold 2% to 2.5% of a sample with approximately 3,000 clones, roughly 85% of them seen once. The sample consisted of ileal tissue. These receptors were taken from an adult with Crohn's disease. The CDR3 runs from the conserved cysteine through the conserved F or W. Fields, in order: clone size, V gene, J gene, D gene, CDR3 DNA, CDR3 protein. D genes are given only for firm matches. The size field is filled for only some rows; it gives once, few, many or a size class.

clone_size: NA; v_call: TRBV7-2; j_call: TRBJ1-4; d_call: TRBD1; cdr3_nt: TGTGCCAGCAGCTCCGACAGGGGAAATACAAAACTGTTTTTT; cdr3_aa: CASSSDRGNTKLFF
clone_size: once; v_call: TRBV5-6; j_call: TRBJ2-3; d_call: TRBD2; cdr3_nt: TGTGCCAGCCACCTTAGCGGGAGGGGGAGCACAGATACGCAGTATTTT; cdr3_aa: CASHLSGRGSTDTQYF
clone_size: NA; v_call: TRBV19; j_call: TRBJ2-5; d_call: NA; cdr3_nt: TGTGCCAGTAGTATGGAGGGGGGCTTAGGGCGGACCCAGTACTTC; cdr3_aa: CASSMEGGLGRTQYF
clone_size: NA; v_call: TRBV5-5; j_call: TRBJ2-7; d_call: NA; cdr3_nt: TGTGCCAGCAGCGCGGCCGGGACGCTGAGCTACGAGCAGTACTTC; cdr3_aa: CASSAAGTLSYEQYF
clone_size: NA; v_call: TRBV29-1; j_call: TRBJ2-3; d_call: NA; cdr3_nt: TGCAGCGTTGAAGATCCGGGTGGCCCGAAAACAGATACGCAGTATTTT; cdr3_aa: CSVEDPGGPKTDTQYF
clone_size: NA; v_call: TRBV5-1; j_call: TRBJ2-2; d_call: NA; cdr3_nt: TGCGCCAGCAGCTTGACCAACACCGGGGAGCTGTTTTTT; cdr3_aa: CASSLTNTGELFF
clone_size: NA; v_call: TRBV5-1; j_call: TRBJ2-5; d_call: NA; cdr3_nt: TGCGCCAGCAGCTTGGCCACAGGATACCAAGAGACCCAGTACTTC; cdr3_aa: CASSLATGYQETQYF
clone_size: NA; v_call: TRBV5-6; j_call: TRBJ1-2; d_call: NA; cdr3_nt: TGTGCCAGCACCTCCCGGGGGCTCCTCTATGGCTACACCTTC; cdr3_aa: CASTSRGLLYGYTF
clone_size: NA; v_call: TRBV25-1; j_call: TRBJ1-4; d_call: NA; cdr3_nt: TGTGCCAGCAGGGGGGCAACTAATGAAAAACTGTTTTTT; cdr3_aa: CASRGATNEKLFF
clone_size: few; v_call: TRBV27; j_call: TRBJ1-1; d_call: TRBD1; cdr3_nt: TGTGCCAGCAGTTTGTACATGGGGAACAGGGGAAACACTGAAGCTTTCTTT; cdr3_aa: CASSLYMGNRGNTEAFF
clone_size: NA; v_call: TRBV11-2; j_call: TRBJ1-4; d_call: NA; cdr3_nt: TGTGCCAGCAGCTTAGGGGTGTGGGAAAAACTGTTTTTT; cdr3_aa: CASSLGVWEKLFF
clone_size: NA; v_call: TRBV18; j_call: TRBJ2-1; d_call: TRBD2; cdr3_nt: TGTGCCAGCTCTGCCAGCGGGGGGGCCACCTACAATGAGCAGTTCTTC; cdr3_aa: CASSASGGATYNEQFF
clone_size: once; v_call: TRBV27; j_call: TRBJ1-1; d_call: NA; cdr3_nt: TGTGCCAGCAGTTTCAACGGACAGCTCCCTGGAGCTTTCTTT; cdr3_aa: CASSFNGQLPGAFF
clone_size: NA; v_call: TRBV18; j_call: TRBJ2-7; d_call: TRBD1; cdr3_nt: TGTGCCAGCTCGTCCAAGACAGGGGTACATCGGGAGCAGTACTTC; cdr3_aa: CASSSKTGVHREQYF
clone_size: NA; v_call: TRBV29-1; j_call: TRBJ2-5; d_call: NA; cdr3_nt: TGCAGCGTTGAAGAGGGAGCTAGTGAGACCCAGTACTTC; cdr3_aa: CSVEEGASETQYF
clone_size: NA; v_call: TRBV2; j_call: TRBJ1-6; d_call: NA; cdr3_nt: TGTGCCAGCAGTGCCGGGGGGGTCTATAATTCACCCCTCCACTTT; cdr3_aa: CASSAGGVYNSPLHF
clone_size: NA; v_call: TRBV10-3; j_call: TRBJ2-7; d_call: NA; cdr3_nt: TGTGCCACCCCCTTTTATGTTTTGAAGAGCTCCTACGAGCAGTACTTC; cdr3_aa: CATPFYVLKSSYEQYF
clone_size: NA; v_call: TRBV27; j_call: TRBJ1-5; d_call: NA; cdr3_nt: TGTGCCAGCAGTTTATCGGGGGGCAATCAGCCCCAGCATTTT; cdr3_aa: CASSLSGGNQPQHF
clone_size: NA; v_call: TRBV14; j_call: TRBJ2-7; d_call: NA; cdr3_nt: TGTGCCAGCAGCCAAGTTAAACAGGCACCCTACGAGCAGTACTTC; cdr3_aa: CASSQVKQAPYEQYF
clone_size: NA; v_call: TRBV6-4; j_call: TRBJ2-3; d_call: TRBD2; cdr3_nt: TGTGCCAGCAGTTCAGAGGCGGGGGGGACAGATACGCAGTATTTT; cdr3_aa: CASSSEAGGTDTQYF
clone_size: NA; v_call: TRBV19; j_call: TRBJ1-3; d_call: NA; cdr3_nt: TGTGCCAGTAGTATCCGGGGGGTCCCTGGAAACACCATATATTTT; cdr3_aa: CASSIRGVPGNTIYF
clone_size: NA; v_call: TRBV9; j_call: TRBJ2-5; d_call: NA; cdr3_nt: TGTGCCAGCAGCCCCCAGATTGGGGAGACCCAGTACTTC; cdr3_aa: CASSPQIGETQYF
clone_size: NA; v_call: TRBV5-1; j_call: TRBJ2-5; d_call: NA; cdr3_nt: TGCGCCAGCAGCTCTTCTACAGGGTACCAAGAGACCCAGTACTTC; cdr3_aa: CASSSSTGYQETQYF
clone_size: few; v_call: TRBV19; j_call: TRBJ1-1; d_call: NA; cdr3_nt: TGTGCCAAGCACGGACGGCCGAACACTGAAGCTTTCTTT; cdr3_aa: CAKHGRPNTEAFF
clone_size: NA; v_call: TRBV7-9; j_call: TRBJ2-1; d_call: NA; cdr3_nt: TGTGCCAGCAGCTTATCCCCGCGAAGCCAAGAGCAGTTCTTC; cdr3_aa: CASSLSPRSQEQFF
clone_size: NA; v_call: TRBV25-1; j_call: TRBJ2-4; d_call: NA; cdr3_nt: TGTGCCAGCAGTGATGGGGCAGGGGCCGTGCAGTACTTC; cdr3_aa: CASSDGAGAVQYF
clone_size: NA; v_call: TRBV6-4; j_call: TRBJ2-1; d_call: TRBD2; cdr3_nt: TGTGCCAGCAGCGCACTAGCGGGAGCCTACAATGAGCAGTTCTTC; cdr3_aa: CASSALAGAYNEQFF
clone_size: NA; v_call: TRBV28; j_call: TRBJ2-7; d_call: TRBD2; cdr3_nt: TGTGCCAGCAGTTTTGGCGGGAGGGCATACGAGCAGTACTTC; cdr3_aa: CASSFGGRAYEQYF
clone_size: few; v_call: TRBV4-1; j_call: TRBJ2-7; d_call: TRBD2; cdr3_nt: TGCGCCAGCAGCAGCAGTACCGGCGGGGGCGAGCAGTACTTC; cdr3_aa: CASSSSTGGGEQYF
clone_size: NA; v_call: TRBV28; j_call: TRBJ2-7; d_call: NA; cdr3_nt: TGTGCCAGCAGTTTTCGTCAGGGTGAGCAGTACTTC; cdr3_aa: CASSFRQGEQYF